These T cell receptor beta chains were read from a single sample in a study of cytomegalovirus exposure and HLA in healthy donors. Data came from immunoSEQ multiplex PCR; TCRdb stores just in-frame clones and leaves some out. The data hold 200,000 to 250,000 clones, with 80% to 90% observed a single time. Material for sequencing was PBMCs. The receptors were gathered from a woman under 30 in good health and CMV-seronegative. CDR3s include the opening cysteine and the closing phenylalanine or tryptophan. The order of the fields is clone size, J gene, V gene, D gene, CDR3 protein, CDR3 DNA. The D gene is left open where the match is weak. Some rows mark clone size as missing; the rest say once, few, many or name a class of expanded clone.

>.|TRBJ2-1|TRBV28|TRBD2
CASSPGTTYNEQFF
TGTGCCAGCAGTCCCGGGACTACCTACAATGAGCAGTTCTTC
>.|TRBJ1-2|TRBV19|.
CASSIGLQDINYGYTF
TGTGCCAGTAGTATAGGCCTTCAGGACATCAACTATGGCTACACCTTC
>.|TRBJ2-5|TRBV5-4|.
CASSQGPGAEGTQYF
TGTGCCAGCAGCCAGGGACCGGGCGCGGAGGGGACCCAGTACTTC
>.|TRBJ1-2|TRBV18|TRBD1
CASTRGGEANYGYTF
TGTGCCAGCACACGAGGGGGCGAGGCTAACTATGGCTACACCTTC
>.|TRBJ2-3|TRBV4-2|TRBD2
CASSLGLAGGPSDTQYF
TGTGCCAGCAGCCTCGGACTAGCGGGAGGGCCATCAGATACGCAGTATTTT
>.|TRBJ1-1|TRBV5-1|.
CASSHLNTEAFF
TGCGCCAGCAGCCATTTGAACACTGAAGCTTTCTTT
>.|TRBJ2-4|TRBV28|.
CASSDRRVAKNIQYF
TGTGCCAGCAGTGACAGGCGGGTGGCCAAAAACATTCAGTACTTC
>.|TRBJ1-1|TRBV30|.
CAWSVHDSTYRLNTEAFF
TGTGCCTGGAGTGTACACGACAGCACGTACCGATTGAACACTGAAGCTTTCTTT
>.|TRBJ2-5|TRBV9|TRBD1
CASSVALRTGEETQYF
TGTGCCAGCAGCGTAGCTTTAAGGACAGGTGAAGAGACCCAGTACTTC
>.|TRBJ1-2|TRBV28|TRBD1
CASSLPDRADGYTF
TGTGCCAGCAGTTTACCCGACAGGGCCGATGGCTACACCTTC
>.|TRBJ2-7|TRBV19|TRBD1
CASSIMGGQGGPYEQYF
TGTGCCAGTAGTATAATGGGCGGACAGGGGGGCCCCTACGAGCAGTACTTC
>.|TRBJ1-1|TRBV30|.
CAWSVRRGRGDLGTEAFF
TGTGCCTGGAGTGTACGTCGGGGCAGGGGTGACTTAGGGACTGAAGCTTTCTTT
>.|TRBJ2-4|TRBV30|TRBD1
CAWTDRALAKNIQYF
TGTGCCTGGACGGACAGGGCCTTAGCCAAAAACATTCAGTACTTC
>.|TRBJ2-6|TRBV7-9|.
CASSISGSGANVLTF
TGTGCCAGCAGTATATCGGGCTCTGGGGCCAACGTCCTGACTTTC
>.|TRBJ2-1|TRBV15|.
CATSRDLTGYGDNEQFF
TGTGCCACCAGCAGAGATCTTACAGGGTATGGGGACAATGAGCAGTTCTTC
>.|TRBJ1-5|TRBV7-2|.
CASSLGGRFNQPQHF
TGTGCCAGCAGCTTAGGGGGGAGGTTCAATCAGCCCCAGCATTTT
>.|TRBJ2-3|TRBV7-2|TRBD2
CASSPSGYRTDTQYF
TGTGCCAGCAGCCCTAGCGGTTATCGCACAGATACGCAGTATTTT
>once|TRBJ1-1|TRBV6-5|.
CASRRTPQNTEAFF
TGTGCCAGCAGACGGACACCACAGAACACTGAAGCTTTCTTT
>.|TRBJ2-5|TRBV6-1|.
CASSVEESETQYF
TGTGCCAGCAGTGTAGAAGAATCGGAGACCCAGTACTTC
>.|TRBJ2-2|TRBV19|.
CASSITGVGELFF
TGTGCCAGTAGTATCACAGGAGTCGGGGAGCTGTTTTTT
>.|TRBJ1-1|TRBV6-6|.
CASSYIRETNTEAFF
TGTGCCAGCAGTTATATTAGGGAGACGAACACTGAAGCTTTCTTT
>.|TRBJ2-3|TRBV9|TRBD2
CASGRASTDTQYF
TGTGCCAGCGGGAGGGCTAGCACAGATACGCAGTATTTT
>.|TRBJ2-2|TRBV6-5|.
CASSSAPGSNGELFF
TGTGCCAGCAGTTCGGCGCCAGGGTCGAACGGGGAGCTGTTTTTT
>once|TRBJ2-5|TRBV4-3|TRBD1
CASSQDFGTEETQYF
TGCGCCAGCAGCCAAGATTTTGGGACAGAAGAGACCCAGTACTTC
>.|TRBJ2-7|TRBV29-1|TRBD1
CSVNRGYEQYF
TGCAGCGTTAACAGGGGCTACGAGCAGTACTTC
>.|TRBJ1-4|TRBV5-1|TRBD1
CASSLAPGQGTGGEKLFF
TGCGCCAGCAGCTTGGCCCCGGGTCAAGGGACAGGGGGTGAAAAACTGTTTTTT
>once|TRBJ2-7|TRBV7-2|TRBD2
CASSFFGGSSYEQYF
TGTGCCAGCAGCTTTTTTGGCGGGAGCTCCTACGAGCAGTACTTC
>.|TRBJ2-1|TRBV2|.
CASRTAGSYNEQFF
TGTGCCAGCAGGACGGCGGGGTCCTACAATGAGCAGTTCTTC
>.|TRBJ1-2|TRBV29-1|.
CSVEDPRDGGYTF
TGCAGCGTTGAAGATCCGAGGGATGGCGGCTACACCTTC
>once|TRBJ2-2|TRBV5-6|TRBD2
CASSLRLRLAGNTGELFF
TGTGCCAGCAGCTTAAGGCTGCGACTAGCGGGGAACACCGGGGAGCTGTTTTTT
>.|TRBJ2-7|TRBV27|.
CASSLSLSTTYEQYF
TGTGCCAGCAGTTTATCGTTGAGTACCACCTACGAGCAGTACTTC
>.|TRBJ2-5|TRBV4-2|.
CASSQDMRGGETQYF
TGTGCCAGCAGCCAGGATATGAGGGGAGGCGAGACCCAGTACTTC
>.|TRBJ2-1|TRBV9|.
CASSVGTVGGNEQFF
TGTGCCAGCAGCGTAGGTACGGTAGGAGGCAATGAGCAGTTCTTC